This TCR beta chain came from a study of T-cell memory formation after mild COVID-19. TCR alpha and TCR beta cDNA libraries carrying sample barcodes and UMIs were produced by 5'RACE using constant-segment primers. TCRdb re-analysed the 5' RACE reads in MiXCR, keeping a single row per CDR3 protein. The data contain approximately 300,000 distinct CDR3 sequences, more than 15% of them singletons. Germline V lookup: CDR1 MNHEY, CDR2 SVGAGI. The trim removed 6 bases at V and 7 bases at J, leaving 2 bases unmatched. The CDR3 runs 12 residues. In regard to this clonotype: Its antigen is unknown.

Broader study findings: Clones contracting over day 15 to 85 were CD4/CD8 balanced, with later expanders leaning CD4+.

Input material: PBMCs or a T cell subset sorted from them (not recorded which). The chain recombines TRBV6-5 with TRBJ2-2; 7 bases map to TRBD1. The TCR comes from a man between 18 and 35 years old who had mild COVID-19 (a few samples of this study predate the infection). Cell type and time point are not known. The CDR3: CASRRQGGELFF. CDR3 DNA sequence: TGTGCCAGCAGGAGACAGGGCGGGGAGCTGTTTTTT.